This TCR beta chain was captured by sequencing in a study of T cells after yellow fever vaccination (dated by TCRdb to the late 2010s). With regard to the full study: The SMART-Seq v4 Ultra Low Input RNA kit was used to prepare libraries from fractions with low cell numbers. Blood samples were taken at several timepoints before and after primary and secondary immunization, and bulk PBMC replicates and cell subsets were isolated. To follow T-cell clones before and after primary and booster YFV17D yellow fever vaccination, bulk TCR alpha and beta repertoires were sequenced over time. Two healthy male donors, one aged 18 to 29 and one aged 30 to 40 years, made up the cohort. The paper as a whole reports these results and caveats: Most clones expanded after primary vaccination (96% of CD4 and roughly 90% of CD8) were re-detected after the booster, suggesting that broad memory maintenance occurred. A small fraction of clonotypes appeared in both the CD4 and CD8 compartments, likely as a result of convergent recombination. Compared with the primary T-cell response, the secondary T-cell response was faster but weaker, reaching its peak on day 5 rather than on day 15. Because abundant contaminating clonotypes from the bulk population could be contained in FACS-sorted repertoires, computational filtering was required. Only a couple of donors were included in the study, so the extent to which the findings can be generalized is limited.

On this clonotype: The clone's antigen remains unknown. No much larger clonotype is one base removed from it; base qualities were not supplied.

Sequencing used an Illumina NovaSeq 6000. Synthesis of TCR cDNA relied on 5'RACE template switching, a step that introduced a universal primer site along with unique molecular identifiers. Priming of cDNA synthesis was performed from both the TCR alpha and TCR beta constant segments. Two PCR steps were used to amplify libraries, with sample barcodes and sequencing adapters being added in the second step. Libraries were sequenced on Illumina HiSeq 2500 (2x100 bp) or NovaSeq (2x150 bp). As for the original processing: MIGEC was used to demultiplex reads and collapse the reads into UMI consensus sequences, and MiXCR was used for V(D)J alignment. Clonotypes responding to the vaccine were identified with edgeR on replicate PBMC samples, with the criteria of FDR below 0.01 and a log2 fold change above 5 up to day 15. Each bulk clonotype received a CD4 or CD8 identity based on whether the sequenced CD4 or CD8 repertoire contained that clonotype at higher abundance. TCRdb redid the processing of the public reads, applying fastp at Q25 and MiXCR, and retained in-frame beta chains. Identical CDR3 proteins give one entry, which carries the most common genes and DNA. Here the V and J calls rest on TCRdb's processing, not on the authors' analysis. The sample table records approximately 300,000 distinct CDR3 sequences; around a tenth of these occur just once. Jointly, the top ten make up approximately 3% of the sample.

The sample's treatment or condition, from its label and the paper: live attenuated yellow fever vaccine strain. PBMCs were isolated from peripheral blood using a standard Ficoll-Paque protocol. Dynabeads CD4 and CD8 positive selection kits were used to isolate the CD4 and CD8 T-cell fractions. TriZol was used to extract RNA from bulk PBMCs, from CD4 and CD8 fractions, and from dextramer-positive and dextramer-negative fractions. Sequences SGHRS (CDR1) and YFSETQ (CDR2) are obtained from the germline V gene. Trimmed from V: 4 bases; trimmed from J: 10 bases; junction bases lacking a gene match: 6. The CDR3 covers 12 residues, taking in both the cysteine and the phenylalanine. This entry keeps only the CDR3 DNA: 36 bases, framed from base 1.

Specimen: CD4+ T cells sorted from PBMCs, collected 45 days after the yellow fever booster vaccination. This receptor was identified in a man aged 18 to 35 who received the YFV17D yellow fever vaccine. The chain is encoded by TRBV5-1 joined to TRBJ1-1, and 8 junction bases match TRBD1. The CDR3 reads as follows: CASSRGQDRAFF. The DNA sequence is TGCGCCAGCAGCCGGGGACAGGACAGAGCTTTCTTT.